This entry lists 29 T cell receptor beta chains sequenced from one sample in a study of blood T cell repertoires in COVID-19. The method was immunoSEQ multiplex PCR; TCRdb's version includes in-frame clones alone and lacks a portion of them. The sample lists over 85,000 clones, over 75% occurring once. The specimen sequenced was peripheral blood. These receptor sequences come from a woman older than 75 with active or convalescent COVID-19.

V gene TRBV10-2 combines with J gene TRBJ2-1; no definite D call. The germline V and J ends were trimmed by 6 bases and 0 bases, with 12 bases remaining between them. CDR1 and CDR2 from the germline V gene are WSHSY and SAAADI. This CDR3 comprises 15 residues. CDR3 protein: CASRLAVSSYNEQFF. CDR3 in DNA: TGCGCCAGCAGGTTGGCGGTAAGCTCCTACAATGAGCAGTTCTTC.

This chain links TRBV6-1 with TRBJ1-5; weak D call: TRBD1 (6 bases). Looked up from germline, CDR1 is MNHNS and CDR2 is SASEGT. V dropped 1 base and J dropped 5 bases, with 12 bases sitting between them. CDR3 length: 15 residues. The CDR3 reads CASSEGRGSDQPQHF. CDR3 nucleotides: TGTGCCAGCAGTGAAGGCAGGGGCTCTGATCAGCCCCAGCATTTT.

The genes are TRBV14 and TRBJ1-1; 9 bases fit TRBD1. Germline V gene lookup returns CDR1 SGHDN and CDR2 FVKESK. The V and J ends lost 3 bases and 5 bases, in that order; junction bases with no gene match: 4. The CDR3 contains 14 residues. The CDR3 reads CASSHRTGVTEAFF. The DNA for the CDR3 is TGTGCCAGCAGCCACAGGACAGGGGTGACTGAAGCTTTCTTT.

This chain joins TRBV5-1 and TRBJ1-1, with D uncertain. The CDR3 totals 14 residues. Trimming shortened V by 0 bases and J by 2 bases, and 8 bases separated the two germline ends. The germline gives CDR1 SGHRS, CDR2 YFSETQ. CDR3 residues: CASSLASSNTEAFF. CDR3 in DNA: TGCGCCAGCAGCTTGGCCAGTTCCAACACTGAAGCTTTCTTT. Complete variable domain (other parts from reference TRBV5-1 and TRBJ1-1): KAGVTQTPRYLIKTRGQQVTLSCSPISGHRSVSWYQQTPGQGLQFLFEYFSETQRNKGNFPGRFSGRQFSNSRSEMNVSTLELGDSALYLCASSLASSNTEAFFGQGTRLTVV.

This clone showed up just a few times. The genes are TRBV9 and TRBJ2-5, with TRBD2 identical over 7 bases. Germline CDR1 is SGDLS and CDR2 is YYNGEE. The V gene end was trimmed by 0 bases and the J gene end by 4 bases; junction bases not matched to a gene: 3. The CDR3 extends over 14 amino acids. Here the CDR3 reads CASSVGGSGETQYF. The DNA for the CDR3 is TGTGCCAGCAGCGTAGGCGGGAGTGGAGAGACCCAGTACTTC.

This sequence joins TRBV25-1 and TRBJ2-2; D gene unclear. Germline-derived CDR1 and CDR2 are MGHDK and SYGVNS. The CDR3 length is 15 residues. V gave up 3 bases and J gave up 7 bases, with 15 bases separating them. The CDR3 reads CASSEAGRQFGELFF. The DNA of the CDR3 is TGTGCCAGCAGTGAGGCAGGCAGGCAGTTCGGGGAGCTGTTTTTT.

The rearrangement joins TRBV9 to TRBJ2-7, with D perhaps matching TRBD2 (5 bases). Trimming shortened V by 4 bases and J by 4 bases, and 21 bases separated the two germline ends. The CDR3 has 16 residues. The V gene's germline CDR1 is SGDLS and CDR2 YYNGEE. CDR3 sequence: CASSPLGSGAMYEQYF. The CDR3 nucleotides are TGTGCCAGCAGCCCCCTGGGGAGCGGAGCTATGTACGAGCAGTACTTC.

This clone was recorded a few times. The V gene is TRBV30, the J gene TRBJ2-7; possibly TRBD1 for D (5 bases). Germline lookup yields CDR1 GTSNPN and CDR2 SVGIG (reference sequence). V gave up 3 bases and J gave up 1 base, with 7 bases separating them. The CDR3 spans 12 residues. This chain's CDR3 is CAWSDSSYEQYF. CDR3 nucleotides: TGTGCCTGGAGCGACAGTTCCTACGAGCAGTACTTC.

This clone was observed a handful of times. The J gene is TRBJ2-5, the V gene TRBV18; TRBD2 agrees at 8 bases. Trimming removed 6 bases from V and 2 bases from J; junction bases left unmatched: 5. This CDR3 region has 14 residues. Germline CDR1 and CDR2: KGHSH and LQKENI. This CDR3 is CASSFGLAQETQYF. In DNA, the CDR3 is TGTGCCAGCTCCTTTGGACTAGCTCAAGAGACCCAGTACTTC. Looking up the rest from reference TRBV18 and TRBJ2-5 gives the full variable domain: NAGVMQNPRHLVRRRGQEARLRCSPMKGHSHVYWYRQLPEEGLKFMVYLQKENIIDESGMPKERFSAEFPKEGPSILRIQQVVRGDSAAYFCASSFGLAQETQYFGPGTRLLVL.

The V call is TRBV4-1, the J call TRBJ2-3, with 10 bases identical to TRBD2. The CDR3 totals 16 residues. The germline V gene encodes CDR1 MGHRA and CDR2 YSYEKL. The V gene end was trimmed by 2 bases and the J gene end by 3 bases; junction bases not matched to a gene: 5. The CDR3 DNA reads TGCGCCAGCAGCCAAAGGGGGACTAGCGCTACAGATACGCAGTATTTT. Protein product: CASSQRGTSATDTQYF.

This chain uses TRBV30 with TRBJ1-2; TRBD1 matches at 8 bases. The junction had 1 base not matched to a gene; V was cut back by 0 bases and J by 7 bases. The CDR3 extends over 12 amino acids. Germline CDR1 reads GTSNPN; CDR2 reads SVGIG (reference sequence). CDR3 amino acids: CAWSVDRGGYTF. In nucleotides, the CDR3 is TGTGCCTGGAGTGTTGACAGGGGTGGCTACACCTTC. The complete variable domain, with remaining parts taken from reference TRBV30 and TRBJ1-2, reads SQTIHQWPATLVQPVGSPLSLECTVEGTSNPNLYWYRQAAGRGLQLLFYSVGIGQISSEVPQNLSASRPQDRQFILSSKKLLLSDSGFYLCAWSVDRGGYTFGSGTRLTVV.

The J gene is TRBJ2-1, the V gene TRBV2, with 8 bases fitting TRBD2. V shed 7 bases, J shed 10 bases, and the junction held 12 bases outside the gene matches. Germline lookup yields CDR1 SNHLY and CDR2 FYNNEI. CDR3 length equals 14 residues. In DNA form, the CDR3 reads TGTGCCAGCACCCCCCTAGCGGGCTGGAAGGAGCAGTTCTTC. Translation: CASTPLAGWKEQFF.

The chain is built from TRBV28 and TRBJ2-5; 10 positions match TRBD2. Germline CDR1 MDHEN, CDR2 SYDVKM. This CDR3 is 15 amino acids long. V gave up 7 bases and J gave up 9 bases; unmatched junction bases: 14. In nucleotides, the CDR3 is TGTGCCAGCACCCCAGCGGGAGGGATGAATTGGGCCCAGTACTTC. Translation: CASTPAGGMNWAQYF.

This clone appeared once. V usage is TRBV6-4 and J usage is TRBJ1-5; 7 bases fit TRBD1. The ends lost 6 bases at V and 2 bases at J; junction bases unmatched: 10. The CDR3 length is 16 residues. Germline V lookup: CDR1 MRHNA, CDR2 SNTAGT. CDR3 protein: CASREPETGGNQPQHF. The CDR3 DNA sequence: TGTGCCAGCAGGGAACCTGAAACAGGGGGCAATCAGCCCCAGCATTTT.

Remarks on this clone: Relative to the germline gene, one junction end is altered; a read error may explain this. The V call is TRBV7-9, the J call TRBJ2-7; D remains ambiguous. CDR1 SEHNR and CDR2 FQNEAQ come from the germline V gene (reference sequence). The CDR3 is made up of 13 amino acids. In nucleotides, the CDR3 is TGTGTCAGCAGCCTCCTCGGCTCCTACGAGCAGTACTTC. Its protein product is CVSSLLGSYEQYF.

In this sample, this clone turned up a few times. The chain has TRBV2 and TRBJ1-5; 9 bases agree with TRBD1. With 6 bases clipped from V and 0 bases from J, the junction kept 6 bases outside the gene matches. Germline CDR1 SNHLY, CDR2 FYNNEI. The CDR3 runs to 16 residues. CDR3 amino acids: CASRRTGDNSNQPQHF. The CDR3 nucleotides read TGTGCCAGCAGGCGGACAGGGGACAATAGCAATCAGCCCCAGCATTTT. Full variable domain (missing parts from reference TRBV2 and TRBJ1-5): EPEVTQTPSHQVTQMGQEVILRCVPISNHLYFYWYRQILGQKVEFLVSFYNNEISEKSEIFDDQFSVERPDGSNFTLKIRSTKLEDSAMYFCASRRTGDNSNQPQHFGDGTRLSIL.

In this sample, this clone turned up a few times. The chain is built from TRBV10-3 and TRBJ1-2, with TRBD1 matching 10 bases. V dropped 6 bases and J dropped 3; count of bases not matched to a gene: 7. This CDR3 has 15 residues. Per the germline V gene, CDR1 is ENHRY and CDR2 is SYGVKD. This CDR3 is CAIRRQGAEDYGYTF. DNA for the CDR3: TGTGCCATCAGGAGACAGGGGGCTGAGGACTATGGCTACACCTTC.

CDR3: CSVVAGRNNYGYTF. As DNA, the CDR3 is TGCAGCGTTGTCGCAGGGCGTAATAACTATGGCTACACCTTC. The J gene is TRBJ1-2, the V gene TRBV29-1, with D perhaps matching TRBD1 (5 bases). The V and J ends lost 4 bases and 1 base respectively, with 13 bases between them. This CDR3 is 14 amino acids long. Germline loops: CDR1 SQVTM, CDR2 ANQGSEA.

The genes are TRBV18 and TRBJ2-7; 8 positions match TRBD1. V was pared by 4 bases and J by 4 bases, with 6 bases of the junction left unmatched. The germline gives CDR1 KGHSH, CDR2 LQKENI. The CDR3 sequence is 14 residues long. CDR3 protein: CASSRRQGWYEQYF. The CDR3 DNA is TGTGCCAGCTCACGTCGACAGGGGTGGTACGAGCAGTACTTC.

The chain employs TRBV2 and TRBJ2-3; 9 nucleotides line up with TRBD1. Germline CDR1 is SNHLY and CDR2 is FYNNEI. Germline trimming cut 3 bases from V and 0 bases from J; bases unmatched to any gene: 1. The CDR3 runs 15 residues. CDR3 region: CASSEDRGSTDTQYF. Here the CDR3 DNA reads TGTGCCAGCAGTGAGGACAGGGGAAGCACAGATACGCAGTATTTT.

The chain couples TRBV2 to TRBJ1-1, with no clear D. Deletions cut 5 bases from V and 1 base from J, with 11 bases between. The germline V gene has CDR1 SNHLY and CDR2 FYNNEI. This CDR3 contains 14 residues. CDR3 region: CASSNSYKNTEAFF. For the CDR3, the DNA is TGTGCCAGCAGTAACAGCTACAAGAACACTGAAGCTTTCTTT.

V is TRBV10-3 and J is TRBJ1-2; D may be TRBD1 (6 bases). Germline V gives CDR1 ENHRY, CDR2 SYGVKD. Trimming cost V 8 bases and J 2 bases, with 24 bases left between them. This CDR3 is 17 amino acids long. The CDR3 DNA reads TGTGCCATCCCCGCGGGGGCAGGGACATTATCCAACTATGGCTACACCTTC. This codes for CAIPAGAGTLSNYGYTF.

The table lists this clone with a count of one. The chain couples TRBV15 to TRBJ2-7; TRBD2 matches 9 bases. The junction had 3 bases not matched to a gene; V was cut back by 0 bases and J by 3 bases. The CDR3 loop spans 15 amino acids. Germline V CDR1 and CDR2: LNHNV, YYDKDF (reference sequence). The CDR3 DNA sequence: TGTGCCACCAGCAGAGATAGCGGGGGACTCTACGAGCAGTACTTC. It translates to CATSRDSGGLYEQYF.

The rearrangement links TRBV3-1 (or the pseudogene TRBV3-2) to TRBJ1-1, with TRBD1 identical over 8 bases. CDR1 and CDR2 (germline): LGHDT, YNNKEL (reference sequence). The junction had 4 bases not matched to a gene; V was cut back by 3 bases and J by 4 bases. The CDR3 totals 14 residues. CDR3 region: CASSQTDRGTEAFF. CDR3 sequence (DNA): TGTGCCAGCAGCCAGACAGACAGGGGCACTGAAGCTTTCTTT.

The CDR3, as DNA: TGTGCCAGCATCGGGGCGGGGACCCTAAATCAGCCCCAGCATTTT. It translates to CASIGAGTLNQPQHF. V and J are TRBV2 and TRBJ1-5, with TRBD1 as a possible D gene (5 bases). This CDR3 has 15 residues. V shed 7 bases and J shed 4 bases, with 17 bases lying between them. Germline lookup yields CDR1 SNHLY and CDR2 FYNNEI. The entire variable domain, with the rest obtained from reference TRBV2 and TRBJ1-5, is as follows: EPEVTQTPSHQVTQMGQEVILRCVPISNHLYFYWYRQILGQKVEFLVSFYNNEISEKSEIFDDQFSVERPDGSNFTLKIRSTKLEDSAMYFCASIGAGTLNQPQHFGDGTRLSIL.

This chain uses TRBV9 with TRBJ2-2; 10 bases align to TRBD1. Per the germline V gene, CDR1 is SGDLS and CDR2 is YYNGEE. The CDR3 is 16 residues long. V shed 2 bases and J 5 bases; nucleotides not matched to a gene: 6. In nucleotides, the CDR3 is TGTGCCAGCAGCGTGGGGACAGGGGCCGAGACCGGGGAGCTGTTTTTT. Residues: CASSVGTGAETGELFF.

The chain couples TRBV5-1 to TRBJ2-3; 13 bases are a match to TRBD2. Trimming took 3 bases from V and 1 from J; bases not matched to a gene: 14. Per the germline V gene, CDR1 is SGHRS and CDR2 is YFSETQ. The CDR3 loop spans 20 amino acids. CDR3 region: CASSSWTSGSKVPGTDTQYF. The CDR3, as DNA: TGCGCCAGCAGCTCCTGGACTAGCGGGAGTAAGGTTCCTGGCACAGATACGCAGTATTTT. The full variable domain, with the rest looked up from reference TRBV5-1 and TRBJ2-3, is KAGVTQTPRYLIKTRGQQVTLSCSPISGHRSVSWYQQTPGQGLQFLFEYFSETQRNKGNFPGRFSGRQFSNSRSEMNVSTLELGDSALYLCASSSWTSGSKVPGTDTQYFGPGTRLTVL.

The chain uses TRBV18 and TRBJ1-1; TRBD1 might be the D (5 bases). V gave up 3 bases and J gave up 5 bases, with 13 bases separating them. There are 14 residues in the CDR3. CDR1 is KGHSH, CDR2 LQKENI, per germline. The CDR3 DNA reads TGTGCCAGCTCACCCGGGGGAGGGTATACTGAAGCTTTCTTT. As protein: CASSPGGGYTEAFF. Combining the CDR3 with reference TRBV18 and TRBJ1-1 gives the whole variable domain NAGVMQNPRHLVRRRGQEARLRCSPMKGHSHVYWYRQLPEEGLKFMVYLQKENIIDESGMPKERFSAEFPKEGPSILRIQQVVRGDSAAYFCASSPGGGYTEAFFGQGTRLTVV.

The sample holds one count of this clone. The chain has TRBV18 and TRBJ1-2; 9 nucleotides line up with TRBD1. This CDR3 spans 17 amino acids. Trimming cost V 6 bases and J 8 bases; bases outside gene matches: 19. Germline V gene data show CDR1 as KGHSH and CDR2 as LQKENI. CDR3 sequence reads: CASSLPPGQGVEGGYTF. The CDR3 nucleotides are TGTGCCAGCTCGCTACCCCCGGGACAGGGTGTAGAGGGCGGCTACACCTTC.